The 24 T cell receptor beta chains presented below share a single source sample, sequenced in a study of control samples from healthy donors and cancer patients. The repertoire was sequenced with immunoSEQ multiplex PCR; TCRdb's copy has only in-frame clones and lacks some. This table has some 89,000 clones, roughly 86% appearing once. Sequenced: blood. The receptors derive from a man under 40 in good health.

This clone has just one count. The rearrangement uses TRBV5-5 and TRBJ2-1, with 9 nucleotides matching TRBD2. Per the germline V gene, CDR1 is SGHKS and CDR2 is YYEKEE (reference sequence). V was clipped by 5 bases and J by 9 bases; unmatched bases: 15. The CDR3 runs 16 residues. CDR3 region: CASRTIAGGPIVEQFF. CDR3 DNA: TGTGCCAGCAGGACAATTGCGGGGGGGCCCATTGTTGAGCAGTTCTTC.

The chain links TRBV5-1 to TRBJ2-5; D may be TRBD2 (7 bases). V lost 0 bases, J lost 5 bases, and 11 bases lay in between. Germline V gives CDR1 SGHRS, CDR2 YFSETQ. The CDR3 extends over 14 amino acids. CDR3 DNA sequence: TGCGCCAGCAGCTTGGCCCGGGGGGCGGAGACCCAGTACTTC. Its translation: CASSLARGAETQYF.

This chain joins TRBV30 and TRBJ1-2, with D possibly TRBD1 on 6 matching bases. The CDR3 totals 12 residues. The germline V and J ends were trimmed by 2 bases and 8 bases, with 12 bases remaining between them. CDR1 is GTSNPN, CDR2 SVGIG, per germline (reference sequence). CDR3 in amino acids: CAWSLTGLGYTF. The CDR3 nucleotides are TGTGCCTGGAGTCTCACAGGGTTGGGCTACACCTTC.

V gene TRBV5-8 combines with J gene TRBJ2-1; 9 bases align to TRBD1. This CDR3 has 15 amino acids. Unmatched junction bases numbered 6, after V lost 4 bases and J lost 4 bases. CDR1 and CDR2 from the germline V gene are SGHTS and YDEGEE. CDR3 in DNA: TGTGCCAGCAGCACCGGGACAGGGATTTACAATGAGCAGTTCTTC. Translating gives CASSTGTGIYNEQFF.

The rearrangement links TRBV6-1 to TRBJ2-5, with TRBD1 identical over 7 bases. V lost 2 bases and J lost 4; bases outside the gene matches: 10. The CDR3 covers 16 residues. Germline values: CDR1 MNHNS, CDR2 SASEGT. For the CDR3, the DNA is TGTGCCAGCAGTGAAATCAAGGGGGCGCCGAGAGAGACCCAGTACTTC. Protein: CASSEIKGAPRETQYF.

CDR3 sequence: CASSEDGTGRRQPQHF. CDR3 nucleotides: TGTGCCAGCAGTGAAGACGGCACAGGGAGGAGGCAGCCCCAGCATTTT. V gene TRBV6-1 combines with J gene TRBJ1-5; possible D gene TRBD1, 6 bases. Germline V gene lookup returns CDR1 MNHNS and CDR2 SASEGT. The CDR3 runs 16 residues. V dropped 1 base and J dropped 7 bases, with 17 bases sitting between them.

V and J are TRBV6-5 and TRBJ1-1; D remains unclear. CDR1 is MNHEY and CDR2 is SVGAGI in the germline V gene. The V and J ends lost 0 bases and 5 bases respectively, with 13 bases between them. The CDR3 is made up of 15 amino acids. CDR3 nucleotide sequence: TGTGCCAGCAGTTACTCGGAGGGAGTTAGGACTGAAGCTTTCTTT. This gives the protein CASSYSEGVRTEAFF.

This clone has only one observation. The chain uses TRBV10-3 and TRBJ2-1; D possibly corresponds to TRBD1 (6 bases). This CDR3 spans 16 amino acids. In germline, CDR1 is ENHRY, CDR2 SYGVKD. V lost 2 bases and J lost 4, with 15 bases in between. CDR3 residues: CAISEGAQGLYNEQFF. In nucleotides, the CDR3 is TGTGCCATCAGTGAGGGAGCACAGGGCCTTTACAATGAGCAGTTCTTC.

The chain employs TRBV5-1 and TRBJ2-5; 8 bases line up with TRBD1. The CDR3 length is 15 residues. The V segment lost 0 bases and the J segment 2 bases; nucleotides outside the gene matches: 3. Germline V lookup: CDR1 SGHRS, CDR2 YFSETQ. The CDR3 region has the DNA TGCGCCAGCAGCTTGGCCGGACAGGGACAAGAGACCCAGTACTTC. Its protein is CASSLAGQGQETQYF.

This rearrangement joins TRBV10-3 to TRBJ1-4, with D possibly being TRBD1 (5 bases). Trimming removed 4 bases at V and 8 bases at J, with 17 bases between. From germline, CDR1 is ENHRY and CDR2 SYGVKD. The CDR3 is made up of 15 amino acids. The DNA for the CDR3 is TGTGCCATCAGTGGTGGGACCGGGAGGGTGGAAAAACTGTTTTTT. Its protein is CAISGGTGRVEKLFF.

V and J are TRBV29-1 and TRBJ1-1; D gene ambiguous. V gave up 8 bases and J gave up 4 bases, with 11 bases separating them. The CDR3 has 11 residues. The germline CDR1 and CDR2 sequences are SQVTM and ANQGSEA. The CDR3 sequence is CSPKLGTEAFF. The CDR3 coding sequence is TGCAGCCCCAAGTTGGGCACTGAAGCTTTCTTT.

V usage is TRBV30 and J usage is TRBJ1-5, with D unclear. Germline assignment: CDR1 GTSNPN and CDR2 SVGIG (reference sequence). The ends were cut back, 0 bases at V and 4 bases at J, with 7 bases in the middle. This CDR3 spans 13 amino acids. The chain's CDR3 is CAWSVRGNQPQHF. The CDR3 bases are TGTGCCTGGAGTGTACGGGGAAATCAGCCCCAGCATTTT.

The rearrangement links TRBV5-1 to TRBJ1-6; 7 nucleotides agree with TRBD1. The CDR3 runs to 15 residues. V lost 1 base and J lost 10; bases outside the gene matches: 8. Germline V gives CDR1 SGHRS, CDR2 YFSETQ. In nucleotides, the CDR3 is TGCGCCAGCAGCTTGTTAGGGGGCCTGGAGTCACCCCTCCACTTT. Protein product: CASSLLGGLESPLHF.

The chain uses TRBV12-3 or TRBV12-4 and TRBJ1-1, with D possibly matching TRBD1 (6 bases). Between the trimmed V and J ends, which lost 7 bases and 7 bases, there was a span of 13 bases. The CDR3 length is 12 residues. The DNA for the CDR3 is TGTGCCAGCACCAGGGGACGGGGTGAAGCTTTCTTT. Its protein is CASTRGRGEAFF.

This clone appeared a single time. V usage is TRBV7-9 and J usage is TRBJ2-3; 11 nucleotides agree with TRBD2. The CDR3 extends over 18 amino acids. The germline gives CDR1 SEHNR, CDR2 FQNEAQ (reference sequence). Trimming cost V 6 bases and J 0 bases; bases outside gene matches: 11. The CDR3 loop is CASRGLSGGEWSTDTQYF. CDR3 sequence (DNA): TGTGCCAGCAGGGGTCTTAGCGGGGGGGAGTGGAGCACAGATACGCAGTATTTT. The full variable domain, rest sourced from reference TRBV7-9 and TRBJ2-3, is DTGVSQNPRHKITKRGQNVTFRCDPISEHNRLYWYRQTLGQGPEFLTYFQNEAQLEKSRLLSDRFSAERPKGSFSTLEIQRTEQGDSAMYLCASRGLSGGEWSTDTQYFGPGTRLTVL.

This clone was detected only once. This chain joins TRBV3-1 (or the pseudogene TRBV3-2) and TRBJ2-7; TRBD1 matches at 9 bases. After removal of 4 bases from V and 4 bases from J, the junction contained 2 bases not matched to a gene. This CDR3 has 13 amino acids. CDR1 and CDR2 from the germline V gene are LGHDT and YNNKEL (reference sequence). CDR3 sequence (DNA): TGTGCCAGCAGCCGGGACAGGGATTACGAGCAGTACGTC. Encoded protein: CASSRDRDYEQYV.

V and J are TRBV3-1 (or the pseudogene TRBV3-2) and TRBJ2-2; unclear D gene. The V gene lost 3 bases and the J gene lost 1 base, with 12 bases spanning the gap. Germline CDR1 is LGHDT and CDR2 is YNNKEL (reference sequence). The CDR3 loop spans 16 amino acids. The CDR3 DNA reads as TGTGCCAGCAGCCACCGGAAGGTCGTGAACACCGGGGAGCTGTTTTTT. Amino acids: CASSHRKVVNTGELFF.

V gene TRBV4-1 combines with J gene TRBJ1-5; D perhaps matches TRBD1 (5 bases). CDR3 size: 18 residues. CDR1 and CDR2 (germline): MGHRA, YSYEKL. Trimming removed 0 bases from V and 2 bases from J, with 17 bases in between. This CDR3 reads CASSQDIGREVGNQPQHF. CDR3 nucleotides: TGCGCCAGCAGCCAAGATATTGGCAGGGAAGTAGGCAATCAGCCCCAGCATTTT.

The genes are TRBV18 and TRBJ1-2, with D possibly TRBD1 on 5 matching bases. V was cut by 0 bases and J by 5 bases, with 7 bases left in between. The CDR3 has 13 amino acids. Germline V gene lookup returns CDR1 KGHSH and CDR2 LQKENI. This CDR3 reads CASSPPGGYGYTF. The CDR3 nucleotides are TGTGCCAGCTCACCACCCGGGGGGTATGGCTACACCTTC.

The chain is built from TRBV11-2 and TRBJ1-2, with D unclear. CDR3 length equals 14 residues. The ends were cut back, 1 base at V and 7 bases at J, with 13 bases in the middle. Germline loops: CDR1 SGHAT, CDR2 FQNNGV. The CDR3 protein is CASSLGLLSRGYTF. The CDR3 DNA sequence: TGTGCCAGCAGCTTAGGATTGCTAAGTCGTGGCTACACCTTC.

The count of this clone is one. The chain links TRBV27 to TRBJ2-4; the D is unclear. This CDR3 region has 14 residues. V was shortened by 5 bases and J by 8 bases, with 16 bases between the two germline ends. Looked up from germline, CDR1 is MNHEY and CDR2 is SMNVEV (reference sequence). This CDR3 is CASSVRAGWHIQYF. The CDR3 coding sequence is TGTGCCAGCAGTGTCCGGGCAGGATGGCACATTCAGTACTTC.

V usage is TRBV4-2 and J usage is TRBJ1-6; the D gene is possibly TRBD1 (6 bases). Germline loops: CDR1 LGHNA, CDR2 YNFKEQ. The CDR3 sequence is 15 residues long. The V end was cut by 1 base, the J end by 10 bases, with 14 bases between. This chain's CDR3 is CASSQGPGEESPLHF. The CDR3 nucleotides are TGTGCCAGCAGCCAAGGCCCAGGGGAGGAATCACCCCTCCACTTT.

This chain uses TRBV10-3 with TRBJ1-1; no clear D. The V gene's germline CDR1 is ENHRY and CDR2 SYGVKD. V gave up 9 bases and J gave up 1 base, with 9 bases separating them. CDR3 length: 12 residues. CDR3 protein: CAIKASNTEAFF. The DNA for the CDR3 is TGTGCCATAAAAGCGTCGAACACTGAAGCTTTCTTT.

The rearrangement links TRBV7-3 to TRBJ1-1; D ambiguous. V lost 6 bases and J lost 7, with 9 bases in between. The CDR3 runs to 11 residues. Looked up from germline, CDR1 is SGHTA and CDR2 is FQGTGA. CDR3 amino acids: CASSQDGEAFF. The CDR3, as DNA: TGTGCCAGCAGTCAAGACGGTGAAGCTTTCTTT.